The TCR beta chain described here comes from a study of shared clonotypes between healthy human individuals. For the study at large: The composition of the donors was a couple of women and a few men aged 18 to 49. Broader study findings: As a rule, naive subsets had a larger estimated richness than memory subsets. For naive CD4 cells, around 5% of clonotypes were shared across several donors.

Profiling relied on immunoSEQ multiplex PCR, and the TCRdb table lists in-frame clones only, not all of them. The data contain some 1,900,000 clones, roughly 94% of them singletons. With 4 bases removed from V and 3 bases from J, the gap between germline ends came to 11 bases. The CDR3 is 13 residues long. The germline CDR1 and CDR2 sequences are SGHNT and YYREEE (reference sequence). On this clone itself: Antigen unknown. The identical CDR3 is also encoded by other nucleotide sequences in the sample.

Only CD45RO-negative cells positively selected for CCR7 counted as naive CD8 cells, so terminally differentiated effector memory CD45RA+ cells were excluded. What was sequenced was naive CD8+ T cells sorted from blood. This receptor was taken from a man aged 18-30 years in good health. The chain recombines TRBV5-4 with TRBJ2-7; possibly TRBD2 for D (5 bases). This chain's CDR3 is CASSPRGSYEQYF. For the CDR3, the DNA is TGTGCCAGCAGCCCCAGAGGGAGCTACGAGCAGTACTTC.